This TCR beta chain was captured in a study of cytomegalovirus exposure and HLA in healthy donors. Amplification used 60 Vbeta primers and 13 Jbeta primers. Method: immunoSEQ multiplex PCR; TCRdb's copy keeps in-frame clones and lacks some. The table lists fewer than 110,000 clones, roughly 82% of them singletons. Germline V CDR1 and CDR2: SEHNR, FQNEAQ (reference sequence). This CDR3 contains 12 residues. With respect to this clone: A junction boundary mismatches the germline segment, possibly from a read error.

Sequenced sample: PBMCs. The receptor comes from a man aged 25 to 40 in good health and CMV-seropositive. This chain connects TRBV7-9 to TRBJ2-7; no reliable D call. Here the CDR3 reads CSSSFSSYEQYF. The CDR3 DNA sequence: TGTTCCAGCAGCTTCAGCTCCTACGAGCAGTACTTC.